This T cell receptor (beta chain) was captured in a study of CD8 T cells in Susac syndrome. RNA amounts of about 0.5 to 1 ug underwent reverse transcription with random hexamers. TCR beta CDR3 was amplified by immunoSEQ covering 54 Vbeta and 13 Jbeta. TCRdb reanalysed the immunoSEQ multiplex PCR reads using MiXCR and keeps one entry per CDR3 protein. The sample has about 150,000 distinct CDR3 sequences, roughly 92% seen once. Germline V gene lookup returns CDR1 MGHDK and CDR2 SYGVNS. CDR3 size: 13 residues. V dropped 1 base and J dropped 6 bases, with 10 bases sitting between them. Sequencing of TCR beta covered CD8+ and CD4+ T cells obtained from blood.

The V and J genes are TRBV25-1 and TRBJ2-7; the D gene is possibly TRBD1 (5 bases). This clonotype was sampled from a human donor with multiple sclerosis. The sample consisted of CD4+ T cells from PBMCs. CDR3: CASSESGLREQYF. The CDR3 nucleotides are TGTGCCAGCAGTGAATCAGGGCTGCGCGAGCAGTACTTC.